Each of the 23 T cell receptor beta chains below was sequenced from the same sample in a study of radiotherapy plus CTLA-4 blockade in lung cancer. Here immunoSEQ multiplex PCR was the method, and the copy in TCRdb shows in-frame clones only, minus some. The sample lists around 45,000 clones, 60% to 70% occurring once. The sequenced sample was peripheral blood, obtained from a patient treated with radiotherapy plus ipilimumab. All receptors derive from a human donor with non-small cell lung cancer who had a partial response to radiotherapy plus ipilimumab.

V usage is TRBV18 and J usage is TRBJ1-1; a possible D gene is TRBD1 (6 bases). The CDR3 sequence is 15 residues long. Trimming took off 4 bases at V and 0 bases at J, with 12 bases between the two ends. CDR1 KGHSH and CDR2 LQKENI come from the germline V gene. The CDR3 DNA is TGTGCCAGCTCACAAATGACAGGTTTGAACACTGAAGCTTTCTTT. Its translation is CASSQMTGLNTEAFF. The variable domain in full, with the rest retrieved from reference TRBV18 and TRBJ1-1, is NAGVMQNPRHLVRRRGQEARLRCSPMKGHSHVYWYRQLPEEGLKFMVYLQKENIIDESGMPKERFSAEFPKEGPSILRIQQVVRGDSAAYFCASSQMTGLNTEAFFGQGTRLTVV.

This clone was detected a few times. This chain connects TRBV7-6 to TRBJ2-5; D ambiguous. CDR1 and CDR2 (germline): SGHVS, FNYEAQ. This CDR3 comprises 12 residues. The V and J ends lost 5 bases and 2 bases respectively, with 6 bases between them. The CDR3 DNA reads TGTGCCAGCAGCCGGCGGCAAGAGACCCAGTACTTC. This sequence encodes CASSRRQETQYF.

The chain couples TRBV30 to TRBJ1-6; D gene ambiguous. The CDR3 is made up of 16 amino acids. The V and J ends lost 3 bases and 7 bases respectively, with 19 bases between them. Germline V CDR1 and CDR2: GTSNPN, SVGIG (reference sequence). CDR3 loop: CAWRVEGGTVNSPLHF. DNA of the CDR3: TGTGCCTGGAGGGTAGAGGGAGGAACGGTGAATTCACCCCTCCACTTT.

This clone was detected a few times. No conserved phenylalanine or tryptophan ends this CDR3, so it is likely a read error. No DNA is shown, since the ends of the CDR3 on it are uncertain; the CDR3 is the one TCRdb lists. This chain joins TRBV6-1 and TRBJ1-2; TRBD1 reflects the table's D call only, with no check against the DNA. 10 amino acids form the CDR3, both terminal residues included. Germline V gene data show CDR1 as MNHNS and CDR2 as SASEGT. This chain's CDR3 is CASSDFRLHL.

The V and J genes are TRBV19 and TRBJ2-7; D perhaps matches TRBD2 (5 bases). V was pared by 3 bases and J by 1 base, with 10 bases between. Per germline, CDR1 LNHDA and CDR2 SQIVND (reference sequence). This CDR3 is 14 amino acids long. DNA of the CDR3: TGTGCCAGTAGTATGTCGGGGTTTTCCTACGAGCAGTACTTC. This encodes CASSMSGFSYEQYF. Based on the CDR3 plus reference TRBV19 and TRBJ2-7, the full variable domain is DGGITQSPKYLFRKEGQNVTLSCEQNLNHDAMYWYRQDPGQGLRLIYYSQIVNDFQKGDIAEGYSVSREKKESFPLTVTSAQKNPTAFYLCASSMSGFSYEQYFGPGTRLTVT.

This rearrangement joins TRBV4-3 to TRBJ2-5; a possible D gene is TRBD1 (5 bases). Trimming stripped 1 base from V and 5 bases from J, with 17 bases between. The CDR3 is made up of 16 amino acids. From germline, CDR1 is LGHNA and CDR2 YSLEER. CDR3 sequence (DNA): TGCGCCAGCAGCCAAGGGGGCGTGACCGCCGGGGAGACCCAGTACTTC. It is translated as CASSQGGVTAGETQYF.

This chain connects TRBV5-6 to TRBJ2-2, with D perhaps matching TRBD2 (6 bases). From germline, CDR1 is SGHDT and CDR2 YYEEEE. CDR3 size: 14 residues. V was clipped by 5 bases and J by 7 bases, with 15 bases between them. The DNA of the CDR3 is TGTGCCAGCAGACCTATTAGCGGTATCGGGGAGCTGTTTTTT. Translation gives CASRPISGIGELFF.

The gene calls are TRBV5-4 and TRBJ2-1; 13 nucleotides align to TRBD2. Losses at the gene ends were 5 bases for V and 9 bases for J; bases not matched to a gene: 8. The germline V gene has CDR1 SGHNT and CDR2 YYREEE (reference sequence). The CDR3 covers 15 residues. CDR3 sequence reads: CASRFGLAGEGEQFF. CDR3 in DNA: TGTGCCAGCAGGTTTGGACTAGCGGGAGAGGGTGAGCAGTTCTTC.

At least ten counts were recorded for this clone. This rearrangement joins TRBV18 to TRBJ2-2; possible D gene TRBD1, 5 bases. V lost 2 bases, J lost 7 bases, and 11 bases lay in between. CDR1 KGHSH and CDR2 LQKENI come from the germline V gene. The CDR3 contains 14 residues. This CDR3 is CASSPSQGSGELFF. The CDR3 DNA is TGTGCCAGCTCACCATCGCAGGGCAGCGGGGAGCTGTTTTTT.

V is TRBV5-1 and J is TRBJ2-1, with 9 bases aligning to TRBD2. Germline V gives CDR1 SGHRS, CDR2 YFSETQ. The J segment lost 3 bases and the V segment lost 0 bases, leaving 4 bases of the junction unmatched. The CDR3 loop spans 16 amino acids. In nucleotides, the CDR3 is TGCGCCAGCAGCTTGGTTTTAGCGGGAGTCTACAATGAGCAGTTCTTC. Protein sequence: CASSLVLAGVYNEQFF. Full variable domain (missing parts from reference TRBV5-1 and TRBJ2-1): KAGVTQTPRYLIKTRGQQVTLSCSPISGHRSVSWYQQTPGQGLQFLFEYFSETQRNKGNFPGRFSGRQFSNSRSEMNVSTLELGDSALYLCASSLVLAGVYNEQFFGPGTRLTVL.

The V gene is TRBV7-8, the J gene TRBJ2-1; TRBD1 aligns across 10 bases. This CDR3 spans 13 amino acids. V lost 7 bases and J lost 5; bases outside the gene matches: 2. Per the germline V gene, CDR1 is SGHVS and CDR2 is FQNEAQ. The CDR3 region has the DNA TGTGCCAGCATCGGGACAGGGGACAATGAGCAGTTCTTC. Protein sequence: CASIGTGDNEQFF.

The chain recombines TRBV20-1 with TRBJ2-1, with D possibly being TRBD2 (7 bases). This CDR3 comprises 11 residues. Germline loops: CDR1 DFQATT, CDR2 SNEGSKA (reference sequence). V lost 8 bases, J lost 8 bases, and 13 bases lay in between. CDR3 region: CSPGGGDEQFF. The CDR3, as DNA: TGCAGTCCTGGGGGGGGCGATGAGCAGTTCTTC.

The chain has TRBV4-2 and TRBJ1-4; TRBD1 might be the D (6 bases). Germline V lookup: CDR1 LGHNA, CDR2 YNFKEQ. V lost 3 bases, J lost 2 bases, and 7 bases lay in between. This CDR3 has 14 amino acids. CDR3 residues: CASSQGATNEKLFF. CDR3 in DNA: TGTGCCAGCAGCCAGGGGGCGACTAATGAAAAACTGTTTTTT.

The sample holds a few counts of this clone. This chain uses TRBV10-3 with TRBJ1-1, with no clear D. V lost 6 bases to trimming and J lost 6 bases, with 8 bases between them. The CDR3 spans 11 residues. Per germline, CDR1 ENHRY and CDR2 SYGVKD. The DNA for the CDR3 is TGTGCCATCAGGGGAGGGTCTGAAGCTTTCTTT. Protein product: CAIRGGSEAFF.

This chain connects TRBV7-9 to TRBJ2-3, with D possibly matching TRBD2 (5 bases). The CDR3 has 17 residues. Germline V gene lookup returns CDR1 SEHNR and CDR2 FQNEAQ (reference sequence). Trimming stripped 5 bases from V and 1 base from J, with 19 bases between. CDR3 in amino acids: CASSPSLDWKGTDTQYF. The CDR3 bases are TGTGCCAGCAGCCCCTCATTGGACTGGAAAGGCACAGATACGCAGTATTTT.

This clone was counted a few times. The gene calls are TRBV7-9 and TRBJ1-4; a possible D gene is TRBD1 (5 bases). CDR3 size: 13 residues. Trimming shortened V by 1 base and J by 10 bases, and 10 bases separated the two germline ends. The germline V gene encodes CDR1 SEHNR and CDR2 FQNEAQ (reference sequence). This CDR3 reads CASSLDGRGKLFF. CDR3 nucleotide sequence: TGTGCCAGCAGCTTAGATGGAAGGGGAAAACTGTTTTTT.

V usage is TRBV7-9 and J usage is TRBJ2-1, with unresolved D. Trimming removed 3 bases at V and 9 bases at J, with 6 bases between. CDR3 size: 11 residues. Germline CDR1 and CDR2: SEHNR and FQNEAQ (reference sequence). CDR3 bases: TGTGCCAGCAGCTTTAGCCCTGAGCAGTTCTTC. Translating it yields CASSFSPEQFF.

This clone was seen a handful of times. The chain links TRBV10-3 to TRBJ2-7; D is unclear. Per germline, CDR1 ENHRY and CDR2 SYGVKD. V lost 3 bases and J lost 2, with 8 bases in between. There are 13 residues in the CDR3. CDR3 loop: CAISENTPYEQYF. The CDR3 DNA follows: TGTGCCATCAGTGAAAACACCCCCTACGAGCAGTACTTC.

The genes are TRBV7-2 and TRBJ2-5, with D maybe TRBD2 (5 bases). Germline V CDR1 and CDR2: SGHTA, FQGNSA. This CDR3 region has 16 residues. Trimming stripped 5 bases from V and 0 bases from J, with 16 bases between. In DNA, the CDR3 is TGTGCCAGCAGCCAAAGGGAGAAGAGTCACCAAGAGACCCAGTACTTC. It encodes CASSQREKSHQETQYF. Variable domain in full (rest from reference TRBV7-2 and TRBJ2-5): GAGVSQSPSNKVTEKGKDVELRCDPISGHTALYWYRQSLGQGLEFLIYFQGNSAPDKSGLPSDRFSAERTGGSVSTLTIQRTQQEDSAVYLCASSQREKSHQETQYFGPGTRLLVL.

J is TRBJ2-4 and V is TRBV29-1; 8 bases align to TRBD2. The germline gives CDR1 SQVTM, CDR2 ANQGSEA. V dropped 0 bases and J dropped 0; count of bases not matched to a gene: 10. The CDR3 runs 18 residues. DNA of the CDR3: TGCAGCGTTGAAGAATACGGAGTAGCGGGACTAGCCAAAAACATTCAGTACTTC. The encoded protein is CSVEEYGVAGLAKNIQYF.

DNA of the CDR3: TGTGCCAGCAGCTCCTCCCCGACTAGCGGGAGCACAGATACGCAGTATTTT. Its translation is CASSSSPTSGSTDTQYF. The chain links TRBV7-9 to TRBJ2-3; 10 bases map to TRBD2. V was clipped by 4 bases and J by 0 bases; unmatched bases: 7. Looked up from germline, CDR1 is SEHNR and CDR2 is FQNEAQ (reference sequence). This CDR3 is 17 amino acids long.

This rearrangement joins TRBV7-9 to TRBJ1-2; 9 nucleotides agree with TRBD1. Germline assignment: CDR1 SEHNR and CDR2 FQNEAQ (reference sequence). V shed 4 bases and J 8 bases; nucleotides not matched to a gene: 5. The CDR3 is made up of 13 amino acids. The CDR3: CASSSQGAGGYTF. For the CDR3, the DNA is TGTGCCAGCAGCTCACAGGGGGCGGGAGGCTACACCTTC.

The CDR3 region has the DNA TGTGCCACCAGCAGAGAGGCAGGGGGACTCAATGAGCAGTTCTTC. Its protein product is CATSREAGGLNEQFF. The V gene is TRBV15, the J gene TRBJ2-1; the D gene is possibly TRBD1 (7 bases). Trimming cost V 0 bases and J 6 bases, with 12 bases left between them. CDR3 length equals 15 residues. Germline V CDR1 and CDR2: LNHNV, YYDKDF (reference sequence).